This T cell receptor (beta chain) was identified during a study of T cells expressing NK-cell markers. On the study more broadly: Sequencing of TCR beta repertoires drew on sorted CD3+CD56+NKG2C+, CD3+CD56+NKG2C- and CD3+CD56-NKG2C+ T cells. The study's findings and limits: Whether expanded NKG2C+ T cell clones recognized HCMV stayed uncertain.

The CDR3 extends over 12 amino acids. Per the germline V gene, CDR1 is SGHAT and CDR2 is FQNNGV. 5'RACE template switching built TCR beta cDNA with unique molecular identifiers. No DNA is given; TCRdb re-called the 5' RACE reads and lists each CDR3 protein once. Its table records some 410,000 distinct CDR3 sequences. On this clonotype itself: Its antigen is as yet unknown.

The source of this sequence is a woman aged 18-70 years in good health. Sequencing input: blood T cells: a sorted CD56 or NKG2C T cell subset, CD4+ or CD8+ T cells, or bulk PBMC T cells (not recorded which). The V gene is TRBV11-2, the J gene TRBJ2-1. The CDR3 reads CASRPAYNEQFF.